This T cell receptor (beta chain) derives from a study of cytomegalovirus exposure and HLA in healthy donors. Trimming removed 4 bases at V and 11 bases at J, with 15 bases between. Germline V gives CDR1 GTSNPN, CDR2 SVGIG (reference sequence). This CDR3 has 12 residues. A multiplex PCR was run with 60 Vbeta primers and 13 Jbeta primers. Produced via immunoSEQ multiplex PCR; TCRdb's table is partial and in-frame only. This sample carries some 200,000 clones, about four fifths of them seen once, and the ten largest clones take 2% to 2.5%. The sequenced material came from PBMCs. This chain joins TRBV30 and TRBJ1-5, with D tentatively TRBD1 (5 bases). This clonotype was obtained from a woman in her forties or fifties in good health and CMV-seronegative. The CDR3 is CAWNDRSGAQHF. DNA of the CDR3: TGTGCCTGGAACGATAGGTCGGGGGCCCAGCATTTT. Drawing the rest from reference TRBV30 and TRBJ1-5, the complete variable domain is SQTIHQWPATLVQPVGSPLSLECTVEGTSNPNLYWYRQAAGRGLQLLFYSVGIGQISSEVPQNLSASRPQDRQFILSSKKLLLSDSGFYLCAWNDRSGAQHFGDGTRLSIL.